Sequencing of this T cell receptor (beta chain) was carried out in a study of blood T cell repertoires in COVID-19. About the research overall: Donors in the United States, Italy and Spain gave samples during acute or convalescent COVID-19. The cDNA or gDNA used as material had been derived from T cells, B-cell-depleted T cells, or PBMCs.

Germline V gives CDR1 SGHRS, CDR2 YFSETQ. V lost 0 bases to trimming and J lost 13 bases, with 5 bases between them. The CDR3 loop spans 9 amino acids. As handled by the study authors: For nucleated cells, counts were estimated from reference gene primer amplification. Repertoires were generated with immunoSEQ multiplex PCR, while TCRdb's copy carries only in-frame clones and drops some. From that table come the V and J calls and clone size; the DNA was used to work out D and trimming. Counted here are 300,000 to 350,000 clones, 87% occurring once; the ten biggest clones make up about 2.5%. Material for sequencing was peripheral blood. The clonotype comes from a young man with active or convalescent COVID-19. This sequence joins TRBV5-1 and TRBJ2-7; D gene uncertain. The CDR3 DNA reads TGCGCCAGCAGCTTGGACATTTACTTC. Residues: CASSLDIYF.